What follows is one T cell receptor (beta chain) and its context. This clone was seen just once. Its antigen specificity is not known. Qualities for individual bases were not recorded, and no much larger clone is one base off. V sheds 3 bases and J sheds 7 bases, leaving 16 bases between their ends. The germline V gene gives CDR1 as MDHEN and CDR2 as SYDVKM. The CDR3 numbers 14 residues from cysteine through phenylalanine. Just CDR3 DNA is preserved here, 42 bases in frame from base 1. The library came from the immunoSEQ multiplex PCR assay. A mixture of 60 forward primers for TCR Vbeta segments and 13 reverse primers for TCR Jbeta segments was used in the multiplex PCR. The CDR3 region of rearranged TCR beta genes was amplified from genomic DNA with a multiplex PCR assay. The amplified TCR beta libraries were sequenced on the Illumina HiSeq System as 87-base-pair reads. In the original analysis: Across the 666 repertoires, a later analysis counted 78 million or so unique TCR beta chains, roughly 11 million of which were shared by at least two donors. A nearest-neighbor algorithm error-corrected the raw reads and collapsed the reads into unique sequences, merging closely related sequences to remove PCR and sequencing errors. V, D and J gene segments were assigned by aligning CDR3 sequences to IMGT reference sequences. Each retained sequence needed at least a six-nucleotide match to both a V gene segment and a J gene segment. Rearrangements were called productive when the CDR3 lacked stop codons and stayed in frame with V and J; all others were non-productive. CDR3 was defined by IMGT convention, running from the second conserved V-encoded cysteine to the conserved J-encoded phenylalanine. The earlier analysis of fewer than 700 of the donors excluded sequences that lacked an unambiguous match to a single V gene segment. An earlier analysis of 500 to 600 of the donors classified V segments as functional when productive rearrangements were above 56.7% and as segregating when the standard deviation between donors was above 5%. To diagnose cytomegalovirus status from the catalog of TCR beta chain sequences, a statistical classification framework was built. In a later analysis, TCR nucleotide sequences were compared against IMGT/GENE-DB human TR gene sequences so that V and J genes could be assigned. In a later analysis, CDR3 sequences and most-parsimonious VDJ recombination scenarios were assigned using the TCRdist pipeline. In a later analysis, every TCR beta chain was defined by the combination of its CDR3 amino acid sequence and its V-gene family, and reads without a unique V-gene family were dropped. To address suspected cross-contamination and a sequencing artifact, a later analysis removed 450 to 700 highly shared, low-generation-probability nucleotide sequences. In a later analysis, a clonal expansion index was calculated for each public chain from normalized within-repertoire ranks of inferred template counts. Generation probabilities in a later analysis came from a VDJ recombination model fitted to out-of-frame rearrangements, and those results were checked against IGoR. In a later analysis, TCR-TCR, TCR-HLA and TCR-CMV co-occurrence was scored with hypergeometric tests, and a repertoire-size bias correction was applied to TCR pairs. In a later analysis, false discovery rates were estimated by permuting HLA or CMV assignments 20 times. In a later analysis, co-occurring TCRs were grouped using DBSCAN, and TCRdist sequence similarity was added for clustering within HLA-allele-positive subsets. Repertoires with fewer than 30,000 or more than 120,000 public chains were left out of co-occurrence clustering, as were five repertoires with anomalous nucleotide sharing. TCRdb obtained this table from immuneACCESS and retained in-frame rearrangements with V and J assigned. These tables miss some clones; where compared with another copy, unresolved V genes account for less than half of the shortfall, and the remainder is unexplained. V and J calls and clone size follow that table, whereas D and trimming were derived from the DNA. The sample yields over 150,000 clones; about 80% were counted once. The top ten constitute 6% to 7.5% of the sample.

These data are taken from a study of cytomegalovirus exposure and HLA in healthy donors (dated by TCRdb to the late 2010s). About the investigation overall: An earlier analysis of 587 of the donors reported 250 to 300 Gb of sequence data and about 120 million unique TCR beta sequences obtained from about 179 million T cells. Genome-wide SNP genotypes for about 55% of the roughly 670 donors were used in a later genetic analysis, which treated that subset as a discovery cohort. The later analysis used no new phenotypic data to find candidate immune exposures, relying instead on TCR beta sequences and their occurrence across donors. Donor age, sex, ethnicity and CMV serostatus were compiled alongside the repertoire data. Roughly 5 DR-DQ haplotypes were treated as single units for association and clustering because of strong linkage in the cohort. The genetic ancestry cluster associated with self-reported Caucasian donors included 80% to 90% of the 398 genotyped donors. Every discovery cohort repertoire had been produced on one sequencing platform. The study aimed to test whether cataloging public T cell receptors could reveal signatures of past pathogen exposure. The T cell repertoires of around 730 subjects were profiled by immunosequencing and related to cytomegalovirus serostatus. An earlier analysis of around 540 of the donors applied high-throughput TCR beta sequencing to assess whether each TCR beta V gene segment acted as functional or pseudogenic. To study patterns of TCR occurrence, a later analysis re-analyzed previously published TCR beta repertoires from more than 550 donors and added high-resolution HLA genotyping. Among 300 to 500 genotyped donors of the cohort, an average of approximately 220,000 unique TCR beta nucleotide sequences was sequenced per donor, of which roughly 17% were non-productive. To predict cytomegalovirus infection status, the study combined high-throughput TCR immunosequencing, statistical association of individual TCRs with disease status, and machine learning. Typing coverage varied by locus: about 620-640 donors for A, B, C, DRB1 and DQB1; more than 500 for DQA1; over 600 for DPA1; about 450 for DPB1. Around 330 gigabases of sequencing data and approximately 92 million unique TCR sequences made up an early release that covered approximately 650 HLA-typed donors. Class I and class II HLA loci were covered by the typing at four-digit resolution. Besides the first cohort of approximately 670 subjects, a separate validation cohort made up of 120 different subjects was used. The study at large found these results: In a later analysis, the rate of TCR association differed among HLA loci, with DRB1 alleles having the most associated TCRs and HLA-C alleles having the fewest. In a later analysis, 16,951 TCR beta sequences were associated with specific HLA alleles at a false discovery rate of 0.05. Because counts were too low, around 18 rarely observed V segments, including chromosome 9 orphons, were left out of the earlier analysis of 500 to 650 of the donors. CMV serostatus was the only immune exposure information available for the cohort. Because HLA typing was unavailable for some donors at each locus, only the typed subset was used in association tests. Linkage disequilibrium might explain the correlated functional status among segregating V segments, but an unknown experimental factor could not be excluded. While some public TCRs were present in many individuals, most TCR sequences turned up only very rarely across donors. Roughly uniform sequencing depth across donors was assumed in presence/absence analyses, although this assumption may not hold. Compared with the approximately 670-donor mean, donors in an Asian-associated ancestry cluster had fewer N-insertions in productive TCRs, according to a later genetic analysis. According to the authors, the approach could potentially be generalized to other disease states and immunological phenotypes. Because the 87-base-pair reads could not distinguish some IMGT-functional V segments, including TRBV6-2 and TRBV6-3, those segments were excluded. Compared with equally common non-associated chains, HLA-associated TCR beta chains in a later analysis were more clonally expanded and had lower generation probabilities. A further reported finding was that TCR beta sequences accurately predicted the HLA-A and HLA-B alleles for most subjects in the first cohort. A few of the identified cytomegalovirus-associated TCR beta chains were confirmed in vitro to be specific for cytomegalovirus antigens. The sequencing pipeline was judged likely to have produced a cluster of highly shared sequence variants as a technical artifact. Assigning TCR associations to individual alleles was difficult when HLA alleles, especially DR and DQ, strongly co-occurred. Cytomegalovirus status was reported to be diagnosed by the classifier with high specificity and sensitivity in both the original and validation cohorts. An association between a missense DCLRE1C variant and V-gene and J-gene trimming of TCR beta chains was found in a later genetic analysis and replicated in an independent cohort. This cohort had only TCR beta chains sequenced, and the lack of alpha or paired-chain data limited which features could be detected. According to a later analysis, most CMV-associated TCR beta chains appeared to be HLA-restricted, and the HLA associations seemed to be driven largely by CMV exposure. Broadly in line with IMGT annotations, most TCR beta V segments showed up in productive rearrangements about 90% or about 30% of the time in an earlier analysis of about 500 of the donors. A total of fewer than 200 TCR beta chains were listed by the study as associated with cytomegalovirus. According to a later analysis, parvovirus B19, influenza, CMV and Epstein-Barr virus appeared linked to several top co-occurrence clusters.

The cohort was made up of approximately 670 healthy bone marrow donors. All cohort members were sampled while nominally healthy, although unrecorded immune exposures were likely present. The donor tested CMV seropositive, placing the donor among the approximately 290 seropositive members of the cohort. A peripheral blood sample was collected from each donor, and TCR beta sequencing was performed on peripheral blood mononuclear cells. The Qiagen DNeasy Blood Extraction Kit was used to extract genomic DNA from the blood cell samples. The chain uses TRBV28 and TRBJ2-7; a weak D assignment points to TRBD2 (6 bases agree). Material for sequencing was PBMCs. The receptor's source is a man aged 25 to 45 in good health and CMV-seropositive. The sequence in DNA is TGTGCCAGCAGTTTGACTAGTGCCCAACTGGAGCAGTACTTC. Its product reads: CASSLTSAQLEQYF.